The 9 T cell receptor beta chains in this list originate from one sample, sequenced in a study of T-cell memory formation after mild COVID-19. TCRdb processed the 5' RACE reads anew with MiXCR; each CDR3 protein has one entry. The sample holds some 320,000 distinct CDR3 sequences, 14% seen once. Sequencing input: PBMCs or a T cell subset sorted from them (not recorded which). The receptors stem from a young man who had mild COVID-19 (a few samples of this study predate the infection). Cell type and time point are not known.

This clonotype has just a few counts. This chain uses TRBV6-6 with TRBJ2-7, with D tentatively TRBD2 (6 bases). Germline values: CDR1 MNHNY, CDR2 SVGAGI (reference sequence). The CDR3 is 16 residues long. V was clipped by 5 bases and J by 0 bases, with 17 bases between them. CDR3 region: CASSAPGSLSSYEQYF. In DNA, the CDR3 is TGTGCCAGCAGTGCCCCCGGGAGCTTAAGCTCCTACGAGCAGTACTTC.

This clonotype was picked up many times. This rearrangement joins TRBV5-6 to TRBJ1-4; unclear D gene. In germline, CDR1 is SGHDT, CDR2 YYEEEE. This CDR3 contains 15 residues. V dropped 0 bases and J dropped 2 bases, with 8 bases sitting between them. CDR3 loop: CASSLVLGTNEKLFF. CDR3 sequence (DNA): TGTGCCAGCAGCTTGGTACTCGGGACTAATGAAAAACTGTTTTTT. Full variable domain (outside the CDR3, taken from reference TRBV5-6 and TRBJ1-4): DAGVTQSPTHLIKTRGQQVTLRCSPKSGHDTVSWYQQALGQGPQFIFQYYEEEERQRGNFPDRFSGHQFPNYSSELNVNALLLGDSALYLCASSLVLGTNEKLFFGSGTQLSVL.

The gene calls are TRBV4-1 and TRBJ2-3, with 10 bases fitting TRBD2. CDR3 length: 15 amino acids. Trimming removed 4 bases from V and 5 bases from J; junction bases left unmatched: 6. Looked up from germline, CDR1 is MGHRA and CDR2 is YSYEKL. The CDR3 DNA follows: TGCGCCAGCAGCCCCCATGGGACTAGCGTAGATACGCAGTATTTT. Translation gives CASSPHGTSVDTQYF.

J is TRBJ2-5 and V is TRBV6-5; 16 positions agree with TRBD2. J was trimmed by 5 bases and V by 6 bases; bases with no gene match: 6. From germline, CDR1 is MNHEY and CDR2 SVGAGI. The CDR3 spans 16 residues. The CDR3 sequence is CASSPGLAGGKETQYF. The CDR3 nucleotides read TGTGCCAGCAGCCCGGGACTAGCGGGGGGGAAGGAGACCCAGTACTTC.

The chain is built from TRBV6-2 or TRBV6-3 and TRBJ2-5; 7 bases are a match to TRBD2. After removal of 2 bases from V and 2 bases from J, the junction contained 11 bases not matched to a gene. CDR3 length: 17 amino acids. Germline CDR1 is MNHEY and CDR2 is SVGEGT. CDR3 in DNA: TGTGCCAGCAGTTACCCCGCCCGGACTAGTCTTCAAGAGACCCAGTACTTC. Its protein is CASSYPARTSLQETQYF.

This clonotype has only a few counts. The chain couples TRBV7-9 to TRBJ1-1; D unresolved. CDR1 is SEHNR and CDR2 is FQNEAQ in the germline V gene (reference sequence). V lost 3 bases and J lost 6, with 14 bases in between. This CDR3 spans 14 amino acids. Written as DNA, the CDR3 is TGTGCCAGCAGCTTTTTCCAGGAGTCGGCTGAAGCTTTCTTT. Its protein product is CASSFFQESAEAFF.

This chain connects TRBV5-1 to TRBJ2-3; D uncertain. Trimming pared 0 bases from V and 6 bases from J, leaving 11 bases between. CDR1 and CDR2 from the germline V gene are SGHRS and YFSETQ. The CDR3 totals 14 residues. The CDR3 region is CASSLEAFQDTQYF. CDR3 sequence (DNA): TGCGCCAGCAGCTTGGAGGCGTTTCAGGATACGCAGTATTTT.

In its sample, this clonotype was seen a few times. The rearrangement joins TRBV7-6 to TRBJ1-6; D unresolved. The CDR3 contains 13 residues. V was pared by 6 bases and J by 8 bases, with 11 bases between. Per the germline V gene, CDR1 is SGHVS and CDR2 is FNYEAQ. CDR3 loop: CASSSVSDSPLHF. Written as DNA, the CDR3 is TGTGCCAGCAGTTCGGTCTCGGATTCACCCCTCCACTTT.

This clonotype has only a few counts. The chain employs TRBV5-1 and TRBJ2-1; TRBD1 matches at 8 bases. V was pared by 3 bases and J by 5 bases, with 7 bases of the junction left unmatched. The CDR3 totals 15 residues. CDR1 SGHRS and CDR2 YFSETQ come from the germline V gene. The chain's CDR3 is CASSWPGGSDNEQFF. Written as DNA, the CDR3 is TGCGCCAGCAGCTGGCCAGGGGGCTCGGACAATGAGCAGTTCTTC.